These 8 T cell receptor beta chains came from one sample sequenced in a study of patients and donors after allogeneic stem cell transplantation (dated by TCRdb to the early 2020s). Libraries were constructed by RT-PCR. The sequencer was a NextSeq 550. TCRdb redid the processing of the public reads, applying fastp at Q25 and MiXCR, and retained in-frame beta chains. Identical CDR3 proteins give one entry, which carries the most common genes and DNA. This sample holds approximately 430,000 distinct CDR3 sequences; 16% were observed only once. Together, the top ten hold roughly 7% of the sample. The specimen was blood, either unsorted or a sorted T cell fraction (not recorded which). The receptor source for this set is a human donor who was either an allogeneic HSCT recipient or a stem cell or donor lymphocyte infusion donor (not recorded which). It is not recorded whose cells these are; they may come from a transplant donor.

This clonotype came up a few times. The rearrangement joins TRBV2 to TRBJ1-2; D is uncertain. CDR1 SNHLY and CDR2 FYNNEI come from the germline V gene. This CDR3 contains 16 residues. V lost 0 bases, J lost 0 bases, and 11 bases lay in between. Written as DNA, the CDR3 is TGTGCCAGCAGTGAAGCTCGCTCGTTGGCTAACTATGGCTACACCTTC. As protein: CASSEARSLANYGYTF.

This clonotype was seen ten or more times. The CDR3 spells CSATGGANTGELFF. The CDR3 DNA reads TGCAGTGCTACCGGGGGAGCGAACACCGGGGAGCTGTTTTTT. The chain links TRBV20-1 to TRBJ2-2; perhaps TRBD2 as D (6 bases). Germline CDR1 reads DFQATT; CDR2 reads SNEGSKA (reference sequence). V gave up 4 bases and J gave up 0 bases, with 9 bases separating them. The CDR3 has 14 amino acids.

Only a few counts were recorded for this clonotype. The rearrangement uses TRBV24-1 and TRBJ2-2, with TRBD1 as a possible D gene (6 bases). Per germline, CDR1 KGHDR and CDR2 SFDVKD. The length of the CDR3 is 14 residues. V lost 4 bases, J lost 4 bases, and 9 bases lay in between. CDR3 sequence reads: CATSEPQGTGELFF. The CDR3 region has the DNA TGTGCCACCAGTGAGCCACAGGGCACCGGGGAGCTGTTTTTT.

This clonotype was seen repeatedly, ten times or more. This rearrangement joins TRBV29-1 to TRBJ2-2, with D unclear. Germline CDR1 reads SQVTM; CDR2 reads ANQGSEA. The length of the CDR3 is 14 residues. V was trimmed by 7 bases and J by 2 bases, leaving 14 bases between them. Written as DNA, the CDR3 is TGCAGCGCCTACCGGGCGCTCAACACCGGGGAGCTGTTTTTT. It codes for CSAYRALNTGELFF.

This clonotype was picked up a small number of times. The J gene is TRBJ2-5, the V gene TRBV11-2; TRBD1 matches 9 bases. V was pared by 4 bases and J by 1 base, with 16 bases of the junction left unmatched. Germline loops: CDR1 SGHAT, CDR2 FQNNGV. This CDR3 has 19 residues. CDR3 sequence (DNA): TGTGCCAGCAGCTCCGAGGATCTGGGGGACAGGGTCATCCAAGAGACCCAGTACTTC. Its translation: CASSSEDLGDRVIQETQYF.

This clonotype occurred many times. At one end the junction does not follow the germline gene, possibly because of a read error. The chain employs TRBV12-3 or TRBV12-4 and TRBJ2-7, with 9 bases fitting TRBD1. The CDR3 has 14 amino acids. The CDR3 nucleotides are TGCGCCAGCAGCCCTGGACAGGGGTCCTACGAGCAGTACTTC. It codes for CASSPGQGSYEQYF.

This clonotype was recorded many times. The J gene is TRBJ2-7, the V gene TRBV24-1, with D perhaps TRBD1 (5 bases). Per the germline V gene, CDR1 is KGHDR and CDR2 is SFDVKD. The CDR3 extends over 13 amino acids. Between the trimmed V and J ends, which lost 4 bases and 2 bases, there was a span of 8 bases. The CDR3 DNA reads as TGTGCCACCAGTGACGACAGAGCCTACGAGCAGTACTTC. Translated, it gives CATSDDRAYEQYF.

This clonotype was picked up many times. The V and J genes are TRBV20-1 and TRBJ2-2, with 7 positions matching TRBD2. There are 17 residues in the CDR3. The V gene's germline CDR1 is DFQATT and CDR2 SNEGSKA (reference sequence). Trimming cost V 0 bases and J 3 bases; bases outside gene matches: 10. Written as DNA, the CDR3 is TGCAGTGCTAGAGATGTCGGCGGGGAGGGGTACACCGGGGAGCTGTTTTTT. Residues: CSARDVGGEGYTGELFF.